This TCR beta chain was observed in a study of Graves' ophthalmopathy and Graves' hyperthyroidism listed by TCRdb under 2018. For the wider study: Peripheral blood was collected at initial diagnosis, before any treatment. To tell Graves' ophthalmopathy apart from Graves' hyperthyroidism, and to predict which patients would progress to ophthalmopathy, the study relied on TCR beta repertoire signatures. In total, some 130 blood samples were TCR-sequenced: 43 ophthalmopathy, some 80 hyperthyroidism and 17 hyperthyroidism-to-ophthalmopathy patients. To explore V-J signatures that separate ophthalmopathy from hyperthyroidism, a discovery set of 95 to 100 patients was enrolled, consisting of approximately 45 with ophthalmopathy and approximately 60 with stable hyperthyroidism. The independent validation cohort included under 20 hyperthyroidism patients plus 17 patients who later progressed from hyperthyroidism to ophthalmopathy. In over 5 hyperthyroidism patients, the T-cell repertoire of thyroid tissue was compared with the T-cell repertoire of blood. After sampling, hyperthyroidism patients received methimazole starting at 30 mg daily, and ophthalmopathy patients received high-dose intravenous methylprednisolone. The roughly 99 discovery patients were divided at random into training and test sets in a 7:3 ratio. General findings and caveats noted by the study authors: Most expanded thyroid clonotypes with frequency above 0.001 were also detected in blood, suggesting blood repertoires may reflect the thyroid immune response. In validation, the model predicted ophthalmopathy progression with about 64% sensitivity and about 73% specificity; some 13 predicted patients were CT-confirmed with GO in a median of around 6 months. No statistical method was used to predetermine the sample size, and group allocation was not hidden from the investigators. In cross-validation, the 13-signature model distinguished ophthalmopathy from stable hyperthyroidism with 85% to 90% sensitivity and about 84% specificity, and in the test set the corresponding values were approximately 80% and 75%.

This clonotype was seen once. It lacks a known antigen. Per-nucleotide qualities are absent, and no much larger clonotype sits a single base away. One read is thin evidence. For repertoire sequencing, TCR beta CDR3 regions were amplified from RNA transcripts. HTBI primers and the Qiagen OneStep RT-PCR kit were used in a first-round RT-PCR, which was followed by a second-round multiplex PCR, size selection and purification. Sequencing of the libraries was carried out on an Illumina HiSeq2000 in paired-end mode with 100 bp reads. For the original study's pipeline: SOAPnuke was used to process the reads, throwing out any read that had adapters, had uncalled bases, had a mean Phred below 15, or lacked an exact constant-primer or identifier match. COPE v1.2.5 was used to merge the high-quality paired reads. Clonotypes were defined as unique nucleotide sequences and were aligned to IMGT TRB V, D and J references using MiTCR v1.1. The analysis was limited to V-J combinations with a frequency above 0.0001, which together covered approximately 99% of repertoires. For each V-J combination, a TCR clonal expansion and chaos score was defined as F50 clonal expansion divided by the chaos observed in the TCRdist matrix. Welch's t-statistics and random forest were used to reduce the features to 13 V-J combinations, which were then used as input to a naive Bayes classifier. The similarity between thyroid and blood repertoires was quantified using the Morisita-Horn index. Using fastp at Q25 and MiXCR, TCRdb reprocessed the public reads and kept productive beta chains. Each CDR3 protein appears once, grouped with its most common genes and DNA. The V and J calls were determined by TCRdb, not by the authors. The sample includes 210,000 or so distinct CDR3 sequences, with over 25% observed a single time. 9.1% of the sample is held by the ten biggest clonotypes.

Patients with ophthalmopathy had moderately to severely active disease, with a Clinical Activity Score of 3 or more, a NOSPECS grade of 4 or more, and a disease duration of less than 3 months. Anyone with other autoimmune diseases, uncontrolled infections, pregnancy or lactation was excluded from the study. Clinical symptoms, serum thyroxine, TRAb, thyroid ultrasound and orbital computed tomography formed the basis of the diagnosis. Using Ficoll-Paque density gradient centrifugation, PBMCs were isolated from 8.5 to 10 ml of fresh peripheral blood. Total RNA was extracted using Trizol reagent, and RNA quality was checked on an Agilent 2100 Bioanalyzer. The CDR3 spans 13 residues, from the cysteine through the phenylalanine. The CDR3 DNA has 39 bases and is translated from base 1. From a lookup of the germline V gene, CDR1 and CDR2 are MNHNS and SASEGT. The V and J ends are trimmed by 2 bases and 9 bases, leaving 13 bases between them.

The TCR comes from a man between 50 and 59 years old with Graves' ophthalmopathy. Donor details come from another sample of the same person, matched by shared clones. The sample consisted of peripheral blood. The sequence links TRBV6-1 to TRBJ2-5; a weak D assignment points to TRBD2 (5 bases agree). CDR3 region: CASSERTFLAQYF. The DNA is as follows: TGTGCCAGCAGTGAACGGACTTTCTTGGCCCAGTACTTC.